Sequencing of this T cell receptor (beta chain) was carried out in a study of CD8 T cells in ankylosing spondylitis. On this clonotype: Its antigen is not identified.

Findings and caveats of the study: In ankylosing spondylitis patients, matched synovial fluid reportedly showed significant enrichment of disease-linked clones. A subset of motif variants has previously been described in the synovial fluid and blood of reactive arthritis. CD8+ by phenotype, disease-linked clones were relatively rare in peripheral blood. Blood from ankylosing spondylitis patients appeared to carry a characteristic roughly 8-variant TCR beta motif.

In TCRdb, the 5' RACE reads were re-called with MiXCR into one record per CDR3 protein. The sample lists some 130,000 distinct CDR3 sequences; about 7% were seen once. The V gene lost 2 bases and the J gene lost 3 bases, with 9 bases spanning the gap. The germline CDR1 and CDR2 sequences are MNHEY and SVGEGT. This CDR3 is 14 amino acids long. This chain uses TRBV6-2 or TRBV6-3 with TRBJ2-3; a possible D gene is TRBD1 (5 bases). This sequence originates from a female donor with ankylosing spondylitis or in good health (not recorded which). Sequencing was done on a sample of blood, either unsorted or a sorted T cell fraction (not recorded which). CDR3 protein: CASSYGAKTDTQYF. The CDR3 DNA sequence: TGTGCCAGCAGTTACGGGGCCAAGACAGATACGCAGTATTTT.